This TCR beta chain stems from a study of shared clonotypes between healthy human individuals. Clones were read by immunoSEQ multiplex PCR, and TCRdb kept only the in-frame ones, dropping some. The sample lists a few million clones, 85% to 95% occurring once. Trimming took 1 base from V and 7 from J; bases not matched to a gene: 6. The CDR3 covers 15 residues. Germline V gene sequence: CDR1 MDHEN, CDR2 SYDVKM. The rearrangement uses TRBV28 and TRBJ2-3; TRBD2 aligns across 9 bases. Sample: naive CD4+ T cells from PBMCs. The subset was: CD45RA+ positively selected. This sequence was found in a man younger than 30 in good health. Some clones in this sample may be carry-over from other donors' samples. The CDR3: CASSLYGTSLNTQYF. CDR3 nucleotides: TGTGCCAGCAGTTTATATGGGACTAGCTTAAATACGCAGTATTTT.